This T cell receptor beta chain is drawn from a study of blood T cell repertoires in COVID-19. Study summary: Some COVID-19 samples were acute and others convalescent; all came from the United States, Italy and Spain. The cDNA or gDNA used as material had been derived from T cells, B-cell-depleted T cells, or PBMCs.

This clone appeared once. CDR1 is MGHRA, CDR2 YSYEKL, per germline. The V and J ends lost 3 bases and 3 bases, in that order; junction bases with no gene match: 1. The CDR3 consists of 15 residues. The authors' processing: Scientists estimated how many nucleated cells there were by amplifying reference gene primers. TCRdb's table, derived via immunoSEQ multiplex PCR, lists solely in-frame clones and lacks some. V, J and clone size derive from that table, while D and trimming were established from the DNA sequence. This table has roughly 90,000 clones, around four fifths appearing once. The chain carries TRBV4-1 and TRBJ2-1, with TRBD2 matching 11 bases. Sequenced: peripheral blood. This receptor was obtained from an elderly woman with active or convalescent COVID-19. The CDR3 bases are TGCGCCAGCAGCCACACTAGCGGGAGCTACAATGAGCAGTTCTTC. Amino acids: CASSHTSGSYNEQFF.